This T cell receptor beta chain was retrieved from a study of blood T cell repertoires in COVID-19. The CDR3 has 15 residues. The V segment lost 1 base and the J segment 1 base; nucleotides outside the gene matches: 4. CDR1 GTSNPN and CDR2 SVGIG come from the germline V gene (reference sequence). The protocol was immunoSEQ multiplex PCR, while the TCRdb copy is restricted to in-frame clones and leaves out a portion. This sample has 55,000 to 65,000 clones, with 88% found just once. This chain joins TRBV30 and TRBJ2-7, with 10 bases identical to TRBD2. The sequenced material came from peripheral blood. The receptor was isolated from a man in his sixties with acute or convalescent COVID-19. The CDR3 DNA reads as TGTGCCTGGAGTGGGGCTAGCGGGAGATCCTACGAGCAGTACTTC. Translating it yields CAWSGASGRSYEQYF. Full variable domain (outside the CDR3, taken from reference TRBV30 and TRBJ2-7): SQTIHQWPATLVQPVGSPLSLECTVEGTSNPNLYWYRQAAGRGLQLLFYSVGIGQISSEVPQNLSASRPQDRQFILSSKKLLLSDSGFYLCAWSGASGRSYEQYFGPGTRLTVT.